This T cell receptor beta chain was captured in a study of control samples from healthy donors and cancer patients. Data came from immunoSEQ multiplex PCR; TCRdb stores just in-frame clones and leaves some out. The repertoire holds roughly 370,000 clones, about nine tenths seen once, with about 6.3% in the top ten. Germline V lookup: CDR1 LNHDA, CDR2 SQIVND (reference sequence). This CDR3 has 14 residues. J gave up 4 bases and V 11 bases, and 12 bases lay outside the gene matches. J is TRBJ1-2 and V is TRBV19; TRBD1 aligns across 8 bases. The sequenced sample consisted of PBMCs. The TCR sequence derives from a man aged 35 to 55 with head and neck cancer. CDR3 nucleotide sequence: TGTGCCGCGAAAGACAGGGGAGATGCCTATGGCTACACCTTC. It yields the protein CAAKDRGDAYGYTF.